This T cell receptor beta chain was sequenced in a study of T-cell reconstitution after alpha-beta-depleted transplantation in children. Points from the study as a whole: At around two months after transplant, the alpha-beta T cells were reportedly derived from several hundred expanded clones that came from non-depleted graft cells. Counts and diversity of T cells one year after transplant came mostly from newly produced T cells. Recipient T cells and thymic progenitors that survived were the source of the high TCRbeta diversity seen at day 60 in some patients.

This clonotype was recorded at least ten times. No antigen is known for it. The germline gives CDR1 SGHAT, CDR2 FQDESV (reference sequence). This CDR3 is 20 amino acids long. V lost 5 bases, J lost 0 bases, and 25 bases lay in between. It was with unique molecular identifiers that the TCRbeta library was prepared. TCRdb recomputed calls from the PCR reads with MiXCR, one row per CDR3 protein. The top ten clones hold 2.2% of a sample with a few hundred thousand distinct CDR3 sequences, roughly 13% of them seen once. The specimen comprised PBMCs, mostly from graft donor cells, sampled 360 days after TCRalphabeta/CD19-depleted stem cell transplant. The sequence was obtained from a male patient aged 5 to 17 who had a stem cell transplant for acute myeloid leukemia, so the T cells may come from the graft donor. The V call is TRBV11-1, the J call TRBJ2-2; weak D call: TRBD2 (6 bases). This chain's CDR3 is CASSDYGGRAGSANTGELFF. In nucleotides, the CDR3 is TGTGCCAGCAGCGACTATGGCGGTAGGGCGGGATCCGCGAACACCGGGGAGCTGTTTTTT.